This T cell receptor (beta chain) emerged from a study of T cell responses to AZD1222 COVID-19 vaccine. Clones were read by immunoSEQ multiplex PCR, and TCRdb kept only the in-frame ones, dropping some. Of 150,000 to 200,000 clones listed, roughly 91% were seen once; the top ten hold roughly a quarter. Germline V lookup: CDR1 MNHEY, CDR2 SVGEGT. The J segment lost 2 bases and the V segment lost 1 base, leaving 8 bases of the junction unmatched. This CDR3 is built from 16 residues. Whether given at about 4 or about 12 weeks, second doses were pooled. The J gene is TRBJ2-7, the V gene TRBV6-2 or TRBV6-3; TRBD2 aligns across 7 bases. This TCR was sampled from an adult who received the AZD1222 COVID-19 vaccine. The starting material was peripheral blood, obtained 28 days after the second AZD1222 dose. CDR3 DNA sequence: TGTGCCAGCAGTTACTTCCTAGCGGAGAGAACCTACGAGCAGTACTTC. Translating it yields CASSYFLAERTYEQYF.